The clone carrying this T cell receptor beta chain has a handful of counts. Researchers amplified the TCR beta CDR3 regions from RNA transcripts. The TCR CDR3 first-round RT-PCR relied on the HTBI primer set. TCRdb re-derived calls from the multiplex PCR reads in MiXCR, one entry per CDR3 protein. In the table there are 300,000 to 350,000 distinct CDR3 sequences, 18% of which are singletons. With V trimmed by 3 bases and J by 2 bases, 9 bases remained unmatched. This CDR3 is built from 16 residues. Germline CDR1 reads SGHRS; CDR2 reads YFSETQ. These data are taken from a study of T cells in Graves' hyperthyroidism and ophthalmopathy. Study at large: Peripheral blood was drawn at first diagnosis, prior to all treatment.

This chain links TRBV5-1 with TRBJ2-7; the match to TRBD2 covers 9 bases. The clonotype was recovered from a woman in her thirties or forties with Graves' ophthalmopathy. What was sequenced was blood. CDR3 sequence: CASSSVGGRVAYEQYF. The CDR3 region has the DNA TGCGCCAGCAGCTCCGTAGGCGGGAGGGTGGCCTACGAGCAGTACTTC.